The 15 T cell receptor beta chains listed next were all sequenced from one sample in a study of CD8 T cells in Susac syndrome. Random hexamers were used to reverse transcribe about 0.5 to 1 ug of RNA. In TCRdb, the immunoSEQ multiplex PCR reads were re-called with MiXCR into one record per CDR3 protein. This repertoire shows 200,000 to 300,000 distinct CDR3 sequences, 85% to 95% found once; its top ten account for less than 0.075%. Sequencing was carried out using CD4+ T cells from PBMCs. The receptors were gathered from a human donor with multiple sclerosis.

The chain carries TRBV9 and TRBJ2-7; 7 nucleotides line up with TRBD1. V was pared by 1 base and J by 2 bases, with 9 bases of the junction left unmatched. CDR1 is SGDLS, CDR2 YYNGEE, per germline. There are 16 residues in the CDR3. The CDR3 coding sequence is TGTGCCAGCAGCGTAAGGGACAGATTACCTGCCTACGAGCAGTACGTC. This translates into CASSVRDRLPAYEQYV.

V gene TRBV12-3 or TRBV12-4 combines with J gene TRBJ2-5; TRBD1 aligns across 12 bases. Germline trimming cut 3 bases from V and 4 bases from J; bases unmatched to any gene: 3. The CDR3 is 15 residues long. CDR3: CASSLGQGAGETQYF. For the CDR3, the DNA is TGTGCCAGCAGTTTGGGACAGGGGGCTGGAGAGACCCAGTACTTC.

The chain uses TRBV28 and TRBJ1-6; unclear D gene. This CDR3 contains 12 residues. Germline CDR1 MDHEN, CDR2 SYDVKM. V lost 1 base and J lost 13, with 8 bases in between. The DNA for the CDR3 is TGTGCCAGCAGTTTATTCCCGAGTCCCCTCCACTTT. Its translation is CASSLFPSPLHF.

Here the CDR3 DNA reads TGTGCCAGCAGCCAAGGGGTTAGCGGGGGCTCCGTAGCCAAAAACATTCAGTACTTC. Encoded protein: CASSQGVSGGSVAKNIQYF. The V and J genes are TRBV3-1 and TRBJ2-4, with 9 bases fitting TRBD2. V shed 1 base and J 0 bases; nucleotides not matched to a gene: 10. CDR1 is LGHDT and CDR2 is YNNKEL in the germline V gene (reference sequence). The CDR3 consists of 19 residues.

The V call is TRBV13, the J call TRBJ1-3; TRBD1 matches 9 bases. Losses at the gene ends were 1 base for V and 3 bases for J; bases not matched to a gene: 1. This CDR3 spans 15 amino acids. From germline, CDR1 is PRHDT and CDR2 FYEKMQ (reference sequence). CDR3 loop: CASSLVGQGGNTIYF. CDR3 sequence (DNA): TGTGCCAGCAGCTTAGTGGGACAGGGTGGAAACACCATATATTTT.

The chain is built from TRBV7-8 and TRBJ2-1; tentatively, D is TRBD1 (6 bases). This CDR3 spans 15 amino acids. Trimming removed 5 bases from V and 6 bases from J, with 17 bases in between. The V gene's germline CDR1 is SGHVS and CDR2 FQNEAQ. CDR3 in amino acids: CASSPPVAGVNEQFF. As DNA, the CDR3 is TGTGCCAGCAGCCCACCGGTGGCAGGGGTCAATGAGCAGTTCTTC.

The V and J genes are TRBV5-1 and TRBJ2-2, with D perhaps TRBD1 (6 bases). The CDR3 is 15 amino acids. Germline V CDR1 and CDR2: SGHRS, YFSETQ. Trimming took 5 bases from V and 0 from J, leaving 11 bases between them. Written as DNA, the CDR3 is TGCGCCAGCAGGTTTGGACAGTCGAACACCGGGGAGCTGTTTTTT. Its translation: CASRFGQSNTGELFF.

The V call is TRBV7-9, the J call TRBJ1-5; 7 nucleotides align to TRBD1. The CDR3 is 16 residues long. Germline V gene lookup returns CDR1 SEHNR and CDR2 FQNEAQ (reference sequence). With V trimmed by 3 bases and J by 3 bases, 8 bases remained unmatched. The CDR3 spells CASSFGREGANQPQHF. CDR3 nucleotide sequence: TGTGCCAGCAGCTTTGGCCGCGAGGGGGCCAATCAGCCCCAGCATTTT. Full variable domain (rest looked up from reference TRBV7-9 and TRBJ1-5): DTGVSQNPRHKITKRGQNVTFRCDPISEHNRLYWYRQTLGQGPEFLTYFQNEAQLEKSRLLSDRFSAERPKGSFSTLEIQRTEQGDSAMYLCASSFGREGANQPQHFGDGTRLSIL.

The CDR3 loop reads CSAVDYTDTQYF. DNA of the CDR3: TGCAGTGCTGTGGACTATACAGATACGCAGTATTTT. The chain employs TRBV20-1 and TRBJ2-3, with a possible D match to TRBD2 (6 bases). The CDR3 is made up of 12 amino acids. The germline V gene encodes CDR1 DFQATT and CDR2 SNEGSKA (reference sequence). The germline V and J ends were trimmed by 5 bases and 3 bases, with 9 bases remaining between them.

The chain is built from TRBV5-6 and TRBJ2-5; no firm D call. The CDR3 runs 14 residues. Trimming cost V 2 bases and J 4 bases, with 12 bases left between them. Germline V lookup: CDR1 SGHDT, CDR2 YYEEEE. CDR3 nucleotides: TGTGCCAGCAGCTTTGTGCCGGTCCGAGAGACCCAGTACTTC. Residues: CASSFVPVRETQYF.

This chain uses TRBV11-3 with TRBJ1-1; D unclear. The germline V gene encodes CDR1 SGHNT and CDR2 YENEEA. V gave up 0 bases and J gave up 8 bases, with 7 bases separating them. The CDR3 extends over 12 amino acids. The CDR3 coding sequence is TGTGCCAGCAGCTTAGATCCGGTGGAAGCTTTCTTT. Its translation: CASSLDPVEAFF.

The V call is TRBV3-1, the J call TRBJ2-1; possible D gene TRBD1, 6 bases. Germline V gene lookup returns CDR1 LGHDT and CDR2 YNNKEL (reference sequence). Trimming stripped 0 bases from V and 12 bases from J, with 15 bases between. This CDR3 region has 14 residues. CDR3 DNA sequence: TGTGCCAGCAGCCAAGAAGCTACAGGGTCAAGGCAGTTCTTC. Protein product: CASSQEATGSRQFF.

The J gene is TRBJ2-5, the V gene TRBV20-1, with 10 positions matching TRBD1. CDR3 size: 15 residues. V lost 7 bases to trimming and J lost 9 bases; unmatched junction nucleotides: 17. Germline values: CDR1 DFQATT, CDR2 SNEGSKA (reference sequence). This chain's CDR3 is CSGESRDRGPRPQYF. CDR3 sequence (DNA): TGCAGTGGCGAGTCCCGGGACAGGGGCCCTAGGCCCCAGTACTTC.

This chain links TRBV28 with TRBJ1-5, with 9 bases that match TRBD1. The J segment lost 7 bases and the V segment lost 6 bases, leaving 7 bases of the junction unmatched. CDR3 length: 14 amino acids. Germline V gene data show CDR1 as MDHEN and CDR2 as SYDVKM. In nucleotides, the CDR3 is TGTGCCAGCAGCGCCACAGGGGGCTGGCAGCCCCAGCATTTT. Protein product: CASSATGGWQPQHF. Filled out from reference TRBV28 and TRBJ1-5, the complete variable domain reads DVKVTQSSRYLVKRTGEKVFLECVQDMDHENMFWYRQDPGLGLRLIYFSYDVKMKEKGDIPEGYSVSREKKERFSLILESASTNQTSMYLCASSATGGWQPQHFGDGTRLSIL.

The chain recombines TRBV5-1 with TRBJ2-1, with D tentatively TRBD2 (5 bases). The V and J ends lost 0 bases and 3 bases respectively, with 13 bases between them. Germline V gives CDR1 SGHRS, CDR2 YFSETQ. This CDR3 is built from 16 residues. The CDR3 bases are TGCGCCAGCAGCTTGGGATCGGGAACACGCTACAATGAGCAGTTCTTC. Its translation is CASSLGSGTRYNEQFF.